This T cell receptor (beta chain) was sequenced during a study of T-cell memory formation after mild COVID-19. V lost 6 bases, J lost 7 bases, and 22 bases lay in between. The CDR3 is 17 residues long. The authors produced TCR alpha and TCR beta cDNA libraries with sample barcodes and UMIs by 5'RACE using constant-segment primers. TCRdb analysed the 5' RACE reads with MiXCR anew, one entry per CDR3 protein. The data show roughly 120,000 distinct CDR3 sequences, 15% to 20% seen once. Sequencing was done on a sample of PBMCs or a T cell subset sorted from them (not recorded which). This clonotype was sampled from an adult woman who had mild COVID-19 (a few samples of this study predate the infection). Cell type and time point are not known. The V call is TRBV12-3 or TRBV12-4, the J call TRBJ1-6; a possible D gene is TRBD1 (5 bases). The CDR3 loop reads CASSLLYGAGLNSPLHF. The CDR3 region has the DNA TGTGCCAGCAGCCTCTTATATGGGGCAGGGTTGAATTCACCCCTCCACTTT.